This TCR beta chain was captured in a study of blood T cell repertoires in COVID-19. Only in-frame clones appear in the TCRdb table, and some are missing; sequencing was by immunoSEQ multiplex PCR. The sample includes a few hundred thousand clones, about 89% of them seen just once. The CDR3 loop spans 15 amino acids. V lost 1 base to trimming and J lost 8 bases; unmatched junction nucleotides: 9. Germline V gene lookup returns CDR1 GTSNPN and CDR2 SVGIG (reference sequence). This TCR came from a man aged 35-49 years who had recovered from COVID-19. The sequencing input was peripheral blood. The gene calls are TRBV30 and TRBJ2-3; 10 bases match TRBD2. This CDR3 is CAWSGLAGADSTQYF. The CDR3 DNA sequence: TGTGCCTGGAGTGGACTAGCGGGTGCCGATTCTACGCAGTATTTT.